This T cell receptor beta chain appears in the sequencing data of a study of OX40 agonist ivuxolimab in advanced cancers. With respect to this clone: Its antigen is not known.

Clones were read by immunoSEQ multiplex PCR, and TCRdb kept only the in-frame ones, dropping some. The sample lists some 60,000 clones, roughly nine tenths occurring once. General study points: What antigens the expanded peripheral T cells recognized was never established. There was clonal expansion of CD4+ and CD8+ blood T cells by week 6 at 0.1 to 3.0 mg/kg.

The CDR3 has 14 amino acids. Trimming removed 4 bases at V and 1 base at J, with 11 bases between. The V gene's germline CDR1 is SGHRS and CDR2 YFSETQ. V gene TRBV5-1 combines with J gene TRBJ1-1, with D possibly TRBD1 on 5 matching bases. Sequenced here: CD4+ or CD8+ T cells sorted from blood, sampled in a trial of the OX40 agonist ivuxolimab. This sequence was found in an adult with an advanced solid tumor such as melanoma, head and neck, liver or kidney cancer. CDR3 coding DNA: TGCGCCAGCAGCCTGGGACTTCAGAACACTGAAGCTTTCTTT. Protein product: CASSLGLQNTEAFF.